The next 27 T cell receptor beta chains were all read from a single sample in a study of control samples from healthy donors and cancer patients. Assay used: immunoSEQ multiplex PCR; TCRdb lists only in-frame clones, some missing. The table shows tens of thousands of clones, with approximately 88% occurring only once. Sequencing was carried out using blood. These receptors came from a man in his fifties in good health.

CDR3 in DNA: TGCGCCAGCAGCCCAGGGGGACATGGGGATGGCTACACCTTC. It specifies CASSPGGHGDGYTF. The chain joins TRBV5-1 to TRBJ1-2, with 7 bases fitting TRBD1. This CDR3 region has 14 residues. Germline V gene lookup returns CDR1 SGHRS and CDR2 YFSETQ. Losses at the gene ends were 4 bases for V and 6 bases for J; bases not matched to a gene: 9.

The gene calls are TRBV9 and TRBJ2-1, with TRBD2 identical over 10 bases. The germline V gene encodes CDR1 SGDLS and CDR2 YYNGEE. V was pared by 0 bases and J by 8 bases, with 8 bases of the junction left unmatched. The CDR3 is made up of 16 amino acids. This CDR3 reads CASSVDPSGRGYEQFF. The CDR3, as DNA: TGTGCCAGCAGCGTAGACCCCAGCGGGAGGGGGTATGAGCAGTTCTTC.

The rearrangement joins TRBV30 to TRBJ1-2; possibly TRBD1 for D (6 bases). The V gene's germline CDR1 is GTSNPN and CDR2 SVGIG (reference sequence). The length of the CDR3 is 14 residues. The ends were cut back, 5 bases at V and 7 bases at J, with 20 bases in the middle. CDR3 bases: TGTGCCTGGCTAGGGACCCCGGGGGCGGGTGGCTACACCTTC. Translating gives CAWLGTPGAGGYTF.

The chain carries TRBV25-1 and TRBJ1-6, with 8 positions matching TRBD1. Germline V gene data show CDR1 as MGHDK and CDR2 as SYGVNS. CDR3 length equals 14 residues. The ends lost 5 bases at V and 9 bases at J; junction bases unmatched: 6. CDR3 in amino acids: CASSPGTGGSPLHF. Written as DNA, the CDR3 is TGTGCCAGCAGTCCCGGGACAGGCGGTTCACCCCTCCACTTT.

CDR3 loop: CASSPGRIEYSNQPQHF. CDR3 coding DNA: TGTGCCAGCTCACCAGGACGGATAGAATATAGCAATCAGCCCCAGCATTTT. The rearrangement uses TRBV18 and TRBJ1-5; D unclear. CDR3 length: 17 amino acids. The germline CDR1 and CDR2 sequences are KGHSH and LQKENI. V was clipped by 2 bases and J by 0 bases, with 14 bases between them.

This clone was found once. This chain connects TRBV7-2 to TRBJ2-7; tentative D call: TRBD2 (7 bases). V was cut by 2 bases and J by 6 bases, with 8 bases left in between. The CDR3 has 12 amino acids. Per the germline V gene, CDR1 is SGHTA and CDR2 is FQGNSA. The CDR3 here is CASSLRGGEQYF. The DNA for the CDR3 is TGTGCCAGCAGCTTAAGGGGGGGCGAGCAGTACTTC.

The chain recombines TRBV10-3 with TRBJ1-6; 10 bases line up with TRBD1. The CDR3 length is 16 residues. The trim removed 2 bases at V and 6 bases at J, leaving 4 bases unmatched. Germline CDR1 ENHRY, CDR2 SYGVKD. The CDR3: CAISEGRDRGNSPLHF. CDR3 in DNA: TGTGCCATCAGTGAGGGGAGGGACAGGGGTAATTCACCCCTCCACTTT.

The V gene is TRBV30, the J gene TRBJ2-7; the match to TRBD2 covers 11 bases. This CDR3 is built from 19 residues. In germline, CDR1 is GTSNPN, CDR2 SVGIG (reference sequence). Trimming cost V 1 base and J 0 bases; bases outside gene matches: 14. Written as DNA, the CDR3 is TGTGCCTGGAGTGACCTGGTAGCGGGAGGGCTCCAGAGCTCCTACGAGCAGTACTTC. Translating it yields CAWSDLVAGGLQSSYEQYF.

This chain uses TRBV5-1 with TRBJ2-5, with D possibly being TRBD1 (6 bases). Germline V gene data show CDR1 as SGHRS and CDR2 as YFSETQ. The CDR3 is 13 amino acids. V was trimmed by 2 bases and J by 8 bases, leaving 13 bases between them. CDR3 coding DNA: TGCGCCAGCAGCTTTAACAGGGCGGATACCCAGTACTTC. It codes for CASSFNRADTQYF.

This chain uses TRBV7-2 with TRBJ2-1, with D possibly being TRBD2 (6 bases). V was cut by 5 bases and J by 4 bases, with 15 bases left in between. Germline V gene data show CDR1 as SGHTA and CDR2 as FQGNSA. There are 15 residues in the CDR3. The CDR3 protein is CASSPESGEYNEQFF. The CDR3 DNA reads TGTGCCAGCAGCCCCGAGTCGGGAGAATACAATGAGCAGTTCTTC.

V and J are TRBV11-2 and TRBJ2-5, with 10 bases identical to TRBD1. Trimming removed 7 bases from V and 3 bases from J; junction bases left unmatched: 5. The CDR3 length is 14 residues. CDR1 is SGHAT and CDR2 is FQNNGV in the germline V gene. Here the CDR3 reads CASTPGTGEETQYF. The CDR3, as DNA: TGTGCCAGCACTCCCGGGACAGGGGAAGAGACCCAGTACTTC.

V usage is TRBV29-1 and J usage is TRBJ1-1; the match to TRBD1 covers 9 bases. Germline V gene data show CDR1 as SQVTM and CDR2 as ANQGSEA. V was pared by 6 bases and J by 4 bases, with 9 bases of the junction left unmatched. CDR3 length equals 14 residues. CDR3 sequence reads: CSVDPTGGRTEAFF. DNA for the CDR3: TGCAGCGTGGACCCGACAGGGGGTCGCACTGAAGCTTTCTTT.

V is TRBV19 and J is TRBJ1-5, with 7 bases that match TRBD1. The CDR3 is made up of 13 amino acids. V lost 2 bases and J lost 5; bases outside the gene matches: 0. Per the germline V gene, CDR1 is LNHDA and CDR2 is SQIVND (reference sequence). CDR3 DNA: TGTGCCAGTAGTATAACAGGGGATCAGCCCCAGCATTTT. Its translation is CASSITGDQPQHF.

The rearrangement uses TRBV10-3 and TRBJ1-5; D is uncertain. V was pared by 4 bases and J by 3 bases, with 4 bases between. CDR3 length equals 12 residues. Germline V CDR1 and CDR2: ENHRY, SYGVKD. The CDR3 nucleotides are TGTGCCATCAGTGCTAACAATCAGCCCCAGCATTTT. Protein: CAISANNQPQHF.

The chain joins TRBV27 to TRBJ2-2; D ambiguous. CDR3 length: 16 residues. V was trimmed by 3 bases and J by 4 bases, leaving 15 bases between them. The germline V gene has CDR1 MNHEY and CDR2 SMNVEV (reference sequence). The CDR3 loop is CASSFILTPGTGELFF. The CDR3 nucleotides are TGTGCCAGCAGTTTTATATTAACTCCTGGCACCGGGGAGCTGTTTTTT.

The rearrangement uses TRBV6-6 and TRBJ1-5; 7 positions agree with TRBD1. The CDR3 totals 14 residues. Germline V CDR1 and CDR2: MNHNY, SVGAGI (reference sequence). Trimming at V came to 7 bases and at J to 4 bases, leaving 7 bases not matched to a gene. CDR3 residues: CASIHGDSNQPQHF. The CDR3 region has the DNA TGTGCCAGCATTCACGGGGACAGTAATCAGCCCCAGCATTTT.

V gene TRBV7-8 combines with J gene TRBJ2-4, with D perhaps matching TRBD1 or TRBD2 (5 bases each). The CDR3 covers 16 residues. From germline, CDR1 is SGHVS and CDR2 FQNEAQ. V was trimmed by 6 bases and J by 0 bases, leaving 15 bases between them. Here the CDR3 DNA reads TGTGCCAGCAGTTCTAACCGGGACCTAGCCAAAAACATTCAGTACTTC. This codes for CASSSNRDLAKNIQYF.

The chain recombines TRBV5-1 with TRBJ1-3; the D is unclear. V dropped 0 bases and J dropped 2 bases, with 3 bases sitting between them. The germline V gene encodes CDR1 SGHRS and CDR2 YFSETQ. The CDR3 sequence is 13 residues long. CDR3 protein: CASSLGAGNTIYF. In nucleotides, the CDR3 is TGCGCCAGCAGCTTGGGGGCTGGAAACACCATATATTTT.

The chain carries TRBV7-7 and TRBJ2-5; D may be TRBD1 (6 bases). V was shortened by 5 bases and J by 6 bases, with 13 bases between the two germline ends. The CDR3 sequence is 13 residues long. Germline CDR1 reads SSHAT; CDR2 reads FNYEAQ (reference sequence). The CDR3 region is CASSVRDTKTQYF. The CDR3 nucleotides read TGTGCCAGCAGCGTCCGGGACACCAAGACCCAGTACTTC.

As concerns this clone: Other DNA sequences of this sample code for an identical CDR3. The rearrangement uses TRBV2 and TRBJ1-2; D is undetermined. Germline CDR1 reads SNHLY; CDR2 reads FYNNEI. Trimming pared 3 bases from V and 4 bases from J, leaving 9 bases between. This CDR3 contains 13 residues. The DNA of the CDR3 is TGTGCCAGCAGTGAGGAGGGAGGCTATGGCTACACCTTC. Encoded protein: CASSEEGGYGYTF.

V and J are TRBV7-9 and TRBJ1-1; D perhaps matches TRBD1 (5 bases). The CDR3 has 13 amino acids. Per germline, CDR1 SEHNR and CDR2 FQNEAQ (reference sequence). Trimming shortened V by 6 bases and J by 4 bases, and 12 bases separated the two germline ends. The CDR3 sequence is CASRLGGGTEAFF. In DNA, the CDR3 is TGTGCCAGCAGACTGGGCGGGGGCACTGAAGCTTTCTTT.

The chain uses TRBV19 and TRBJ1-5; 11 bases fit TRBD1. V lost 6 bases, J lost 0 bases, and 1 base stayed unmatched. This CDR3 comprises 15 residues. CDR1 is LNHDA, CDR2 SQIVND, per germline (reference sequence). CDR3 in amino acids: CASRDRGPSNQPQHF. The CDR3 nucleotides are TGTGCCAGTAGGGACAGGGGGCCTAGCAATCAGCCCCAGCATTTT.

This chain links TRBV10-3 with TRBJ2-1; weak D call: TRBD2 (6 bases). CDR3 length: 13 residues. Germline CDR1 is ENHRY and CDR2 is SYGVKD. V shed 10 bases and J shed 4 bases, with 14 bases lying between them. The CDR3 protein is CATGGRRYNEQFF. In DNA form, the CDR3 reads TGTGCCACCGGGGGACGGCGGTACAATGAGCAGTTCTTC.

The chain is built from TRBV7-9 and TRBJ2-7, with 12 nucleotides matching TRBD2. The V segment lost 5 bases and the J segment 7 bases; nucleotides outside the gene matches: 6. CDR1 and CDR2 (germline): SEHNR, FQNEAQ (reference sequence). This CDR3 contains 14 residues. The CDR3 DNA reads TGTGCCAGCAGCCCGACTAGCGGGAGAGGGGAGCAGTACTTC. Its protein is CASSPTSGRGEQYF.

The rearrangement links TRBV9 to TRBJ2-3; TRBD2 might be the D (6 bases). Trimming took off 1 base at V and 1 base at J, with 13 bases between the two ends. The CDR3 is 16 residues long. Germline V gene data show CDR1 as SGDLS and CDR2 as YYNGEE. Here the CDR3 DNA reads TGTGCCAGCAGCGTAAAGGAGGGGCGAGGCACAGATACGCAGTATTTT. It encodes CASSVKEGRGTDTQYF.

With respect to this clone: Within the sample, other DNA sequences also encode this same CDR3. The rearrangement joins TRBV5-1 to TRBJ2-7; 7 nucleotides match TRBD2. V dropped 2 bases and J dropped 3; count of bases not matched to a gene: 20. The CDR3 extends over 19 amino acids. CDR1 is SGHRS and CDR2 is YFSETQ in the germline V gene. CDR3 residues: CASSFRSSGSTLPRYEQYF. In DNA form, the CDR3 reads TGCGCCAGCAGCTTCCGATCTAGCGGATCCACCCTCCCCCGCTACGAGCAGTACTTC.

V and J are TRBV5-1 and TRBJ2-1; TRBD2 matches 15 bases. V gave up 3 bases and J gave up 7 bases; unmatched junction bases: 8. This CDR3 spans 17 amino acids. Germline V lookup: CDR1 SGHRS, CDR2 YFSETQ. Here the CDR3 DNA reads TGCGCCAGCAGCTCGGGACTAGCGGGAGGAACCCTAAATGAGCAGTTCTTC. It yields the protein CASSSGLAGGTLNEQFF.